Below, 21 T cell receptor beta chains from the same sample are listed, as sequenced in a study of blood T cells in healthy people across ages. Together with a sample-barcoded 5' primer, a J-beta primer mix was included in a second PCR lasting about 7 to 12 cycles. TCRdb re-analysed the 5' RACE reads in MiXCR, keeping a single row per CDR3 protein. The sample records roughly 790,000 distinct CDR3 sequences, roughly 45% being singletons. Material for sequencing was blood. Receptor source: a woman aged 55-75 years in good health.

The chain employs TRBV12-3 or TRBV12-4 and TRBJ2-6; 7 bases match TRBD1. The CDR3 is 17 residues long. The ends lost 8 bases at V and 0 bases at J; junction bases unmatched: 10. CDR3 in amino acids: CASGRQGVFSGANVLTF. The CDR3 DNA reads as TGTGCCAGCGGCAGACAGGGTGTTTTCTCTGGGGCCAACGTCCTGACTTTC.

The V call is TRBV20-1, the J call TRBJ2-7; tentatively, D is TRBD2 (5 bases). Trimming removed 5 bases at V and 6 bases at J, with 11 bases between. The CDR3 is 11 residues long. Per the germline V gene, CDR1 is DFQATT and CDR2 is SNEGSKA (reference sequence). The CDR3 reads CSARAGGEQYF. The DNA for the CDR3 is TGCAGTGCTCGGGCTGGAGGCGAGCAGTACTTC.

As DNA, the CDR3 is TGCGCCATCCATGGCGGGAGCTCCTACAATGAGCAGTACTTC. The encoded protein is CAIHGGSSYNEQYF. This sequence joins TRBV10-1 and TRBJ2-1, with 7 positions matching TRBD2. The end of the DNA aligns better with TRBJ2-7, so the J call may be wrong. CDR1 is WNHNN and CDR2 is SYGVQD in the germline V gene (reference sequence). The CDR3 runs 14 residues.

V and J are TRBV3-1 and TRBJ2-1; 9 bases are shared with TRBD2. The CDR3 is 15 residues long. Trimming removed 1 base from V and 8 bases from J; junction bases left unmatched: 6. Germline assignment: CDR1 LGHDT and CDR2 YNNKEL (reference sequence). CDR3 protein: CASSQGGLAVDEQFF. The CDR3 coding sequence is TGTGCCAGCAGCCAAGGGGGACTAGCCGTCGATGAGCAGTTCTTC.

The gene calls are TRBV18 and TRBJ1-6; D unclear. Trimming took off 8 bases at V and 8 bases at J, with 10 bases between the two ends. This CDR3 is built from 12 residues. Germline V gene sequence: CDR1 KGHSH, CDR2 LQKENI. The CDR3 DNA sequence: TGTGCCAGCGCGAGACTGGATTCACCCCTCCACTTT. Protein: CASARLDSPLHF.

The V gene is TRBV7-8, the J gene TRBJ2-5; 15 nucleotides agree with TRBD2. The CDR3 spans 20 residues. Per germline, CDR1 SGHVS and CDR2 FQNEAQ. After removal of 1 base from V and 0 bases from J, the junction contained 9 bases not matched to a gene. In nucleotides, the CDR3 is TGTGCCAGCAGCTTAGTTGTCGGACTAGCGGGGGGGTTGTACCAAGAGACCCAGTACTTC. Translation gives CASSLVVGLAGGLYQETQYF.

This clonotype was counted a few times. The rearrangement links TRBV6-2 or TRBV6-3 to TRBJ2-1; TRBD2 agrees at 9 bases. Germline CDR1 MNHEY, CDR2 SVGEGT. The length of the CDR3 is 13 residues. Unmatched junction bases numbered 5, after V lost 7 bases and J lost 7 bases. This CDR3 reads CASTSGGLNEQFF. CDR3 coding DNA: TGTGCCAGCACCAGCGGGGGGTTGAATGAGCAGTTCTTC.

The chain recombines TRBV10-3 with TRBJ1-2; 8 nucleotides match TRBD1. V shed 3 bases and J 2 bases; nucleotides not matched to a gene: 5. The germline gives CDR1 ENHRY, CDR2 SYGVKD. The CDR3 has 15 amino acids. In DNA, the CDR3 is TGTGCCATCAGTGAAGGGACAGGCTCAAACTATGGCTACACCTTC. Its translation is CAISEGTGSNYGYTF.

The table lists this clonotype with a few counts. The chain is built from TRBV20-1 and TRBJ2-7; TRBD1 matches 9 bases. The CDR3 totals 14 residues. V shed 1 base and J 3 bases; nucleotides not matched to a gene: 4. Germline V lookup: CDR1 DFQATT, CDR2 SNEGSKA (reference sequence). CDR3 coding DNA: TGCAGTGCTAGAGGCGGGGACAGGGTCTACGAGCAGTACTTC. Its translation: CSARGGDRVYEQYF.

The chain employs TRBV29-1 and TRBJ2-2; tentatively, D is TRBD2 (5 bases). Trimming took 1 base from V and 4 from J, leaving 7 bases between them. Germline V lookup: CDR1 SQVTM, CDR2 ANQGSEA. This CDR3 region has 13 residues. CDR3 loop: CSVEGGITGELFF. The CDR3 coding sequence is TGCAGCGTTGAAGGAGGGATCACCGGGGAGCTGTTTTTT.

The genes are TRBV6-2 or TRBV6-3 and TRBJ1-6; D is possibly TRBD1 (6 bases). Trimming shortened V by 6 bases and J by 3 bases, and 15 bases separated the two germline ends. This CDR3 contains 16 residues. The germline gives CDR1 MNHEY, CDR2 SVGEGT. The DNA of the CDR3 is TGTGCCAGCAGAGCCGGCGGAGGGGGCTATAATTCACCCCTCCACTTT. It translates to CASRAGGGGYNSPLHF.

The rearrangement links TRBV7-6 to TRBJ2-5, with 8 positions matching TRBD1. The V and J ends lost 2 bases and 4 bases, in that order; junction bases with no gene match: 6. The CDR3 extends over 15 amino acids. Germline values: CDR1 SGHVS, CDR2 FNYEAQ. The chain's CDR3 is CASSLSGGIGETQYF. The CDR3 region has the DNA TGTGCCAGCAGCTTATCAGGGGGCATCGGAGAGACCCAGTACTTC.

This clonotype was picked up a small number of times. This chain uses TRBV3-1 with TRBJ2-7; D remains ambiguous. Trimming took 4 bases from V and 6 from J, leaving 10 bases between them. The CDR3 runs 12 residues. Germline V gives CDR1 LGHDT, CDR2 YNNKEL (reference sequence). The CDR3 sequence: CASSLSESEQYF. The CDR3 nucleotides read TGTGCCAGCAGCCTTTCCGAAAGCGAGCAGTACTTC.

The rearrangement joins TRBV20-1 to TRBJ2-5, with 11 positions matching TRBD1. The CDR3 runs 15 residues. Germline CDR1 and CDR2: DFQATT and SNEGSKA (reference sequence). The J segment lost 2 bases and the V segment lost 0 bases, leaving 2 bases of the junction unmatched. CDR3 residues: CSARDGTGGQETQYF. CDR3 nucleotides: TGCAGTGCTAGAGACGGGACAGGGGGGCAAGAGACCCAGTACTTC.

This clonotype was seen more than once but under ten times. The rearrangement uses TRBV6-6 and TRBJ2-7, with TRBD2 identical over 9 bases. The CDR3 loop spans 15 amino acids. V lost 2 bases and J lost 2; bases outside the gene matches: 4. The germline V gene has CDR1 MNHNY and CDR2 SVGAGI (reference sequence). CDR3 in amino acids: CASSYPSSGAYEQYF. Written as DNA, the CDR3 is TGTGCCAGCAGTTACCCCTCTAGCGGGGCCTACGAGCAGTACTTC.

With regard to this clonotype: At one of its ends the junction is not consistent with the germline gene, which may arise from a read error. The chain has TRBV10-2 and TRBJ2-5; D may be TRBD1 (5 bases). This CDR3 comprises 12 residues. The germline V gene encodes CDR1 WSHSY and CDR2 SAAADI. The CDR3 loop reads CAISIGANEQYF. CDR3 nucleotides: TGCGCCATCAGTATAGGGGCCAATGAGCAGTACTTC.

The CDR3 sequence: CSARGTDRGAKQPQHF. The CDR3 DNA is TGCAGTGCTAGAGGCACAGACAGGGGGGCAAAACAGCCCCAGCATTTT. V and J are TRBV20-1 and TRBJ1-5; 9 bases are a match to TRBD1. Germline V gives CDR1 DFQATT, CDR2 SNEGSKA (reference sequence). V lost 1 base and J lost 7; bases outside the gene matches: 11. The CDR3 is 16 residues long.

This clonotype was recorded a few times. This sequence joins TRBV7-6 and TRBJ1-2; D unclear. Per the germline V gene, CDR1 is SGHVS and CDR2 is FNYEAQ. CDR3 length: 12 amino acids. V was trimmed by 1 base and J by 8 bases, leaving 8 bases between them. This CDR3 reads CASSLVSEGYTF. DNA of the CDR3: TGTGCCAGCAGCTTAGTCTCGGAAGGCTACACCTTC.

The CDR3, as DNA: TGTGCCAGCAGTGAAGGGCAGGGGGCTTTCTATGGCTACACCTTC. Translated: CASSEGQGAFYGYTF. The chain links TRBV2 to TRBJ1-2, with 8 nucleotides matching TRBD1. Germline V gene data show CDR1 as SNHLY and CDR2 as FYNNEI. The CDR3 contains 15 residues. Trimming took 1 base from V and 4 from J; bases not matched to a gene: 5.

This sequence joins TRBV12-3 or TRBV12-4 and TRBJ2-3; D is ambiguous. Trimming cost V 3 bases and J 6 bases, with 13 bases left between them. This CDR3 spans 14 amino acids. CDR3 DNA sequence: TGTGCCAGCAGTTTTTTCTGGGTAGCCGATACGCAGTATTTT. Translation: CASSFFWVADTQYF.

The rearrangement joins TRBV28 to TRBJ2-7; TRBD2 aligns across 8 bases. CDR3 length: 16 residues. Germline CDR1 reads MDHEN; CDR2 reads SYDVKM. The J segment lost 2 bases and the V segment lost 3 bases, leaving 9 bases of the junction unmatched. The CDR3 spells CASSFPMTSATYEQYF. CDR3 in DNA: TGTGCCAGCAGTTTCCCAATGACTAGCGCGACCTACGAGCAGTACTTC.